These 23 T cell receptor beta chains came from one sample sequenced in a study of T-cell memory formation after mild COVID-19. TCRdb fed the 5' RACE reads into MiXCR, producing one record per CDR3 protein. The sample lists 300,000 to 400,000 distinct CDR3 sequences; 28% were seen once. Input material: PBMCs or a T cell subset sorted from them (not recorded which). The receptor set was obtained from an adult woman who had mild COVID-19 (a few samples of this study predate the infection). Cell type and time point are not known.

The chain couples TRBV11-3 to TRBJ2-1; the D is unclear. CDR3 length: 12 residues. CDR1 is SGHNT and CDR2 is YENEEA in the germline V gene. Deletions cut 1 base from V and 9 bases from J, with 7 bases between. CDR3 nucleotides: TGTGCCAGCAGCTTAGGGAATGGTGAGCAGTTCTTC. Amino acids: CASSLGNGEQFF.

The rearrangement joins TRBV5-1 to TRBJ2-1; 7 nucleotides agree with TRBD2. This CDR3 spans 15 amino acids. V was clipped by 4 bases and J by 4 bases; unmatched bases: 8. Germline values: CDR1 SGHRS, CDR2 YFSETQ. Here the CDR3 reads CASSSPERGYNEQFF. CDR3 DNA: TGCGCCAGCAGCAGTCCGGAGCGGGGATACAATGAGCAGTTCTTC.

There are a few counts of this clonotype. The chain has TRBV29-1 and TRBJ2-1; 7 nucleotides align to TRBD2. V dropped 8 bases and J dropped 2; count of bases not matched to a gene: 12. Germline CDR1 reads SQVTM; CDR2 reads ANQGSEA. CDR3 length equals 15 residues. The CDR3 bases are TGCAGCATTGCAAGCGGGGCGGCCGCCTACAATGAGCAGTTCTTC. Translation: CSIASGAAAYNEQFF.

The chain couples TRBV5-1 to TRBJ2-7; D call uncertain. V lost 2 bases and J 5 bases, leaving 11 bases between the germline ends. Germline V gene data show CDR1 as SGHRS and CDR2 as YFSETQ. The CDR3 consists of 13 residues. DNA for the CDR3: TGCGCCAGCAGCTTACCGGGTGGGGACGAGCAGTACTTC. This encodes CASSLPGGDEQYF. The full variable domain, its missing parts supplied by reference TRBV5-1 and TRBJ2-7, is KAGVTQTPRYLIKTRGQQVTLSCSPISGHRSVSWYQQTPGQGLQFLFEYFSETQRNKGNFPGRFSGRQFSNSRSEMNVSTLELGDSALYLCASSLPGGDEQYFGPGTRLTVT.

This clonotype was seen more than once but under ten times. The genes are TRBV10-3 and TRBJ2-3, with no clear D. The V gene lost 8 bases and the J gene lost 3 bases, with 3 bases spanning the gap. CDR1 ENHRY and CDR2 SYGVKD come from the germline V gene. This CDR3 region has 10 residues. DNA of the CDR3: TGTGCCATCGGGACAGATACGCAGTATTTT. Translated: CAIGTDTQYF.

This clonotype came up a few times. The chain uses TRBV24-1 and TRBJ2-3; tentative D call: TRBD1 (6 bases). This CDR3 has 16 amino acids. The V and J ends lost 5 bases and 0 bases respectively, with 14 bases between them. Germline CDR1 and CDR2: KGHDR and SFDVKD. The CDR3 loop is CATSAQRTASTDTQYF. The CDR3 DNA is TGTGCCACCAGTGCCCAAAGGACAGCGAGCACAGATACGCAGTATTTT.

The CDR3 region is CASTSAGGAEAFF. The CDR3 DNA reads TGTGCCAGCACCTCTGCGGGGGGGGCTGAAGCTTTCTTT. The rearrangement uses TRBV12-3 or TRBV12-4 and TRBJ1-1; the D gene is possibly TRBD1 (5 bases). The CDR3 length is 13 residues. V was trimmed by 7 bases and J by 6 bases, leaving 15 bases between them.

The V call is TRBV7-2, the J call TRBJ2-4; D is unresolved. The CDR3 consists of 14 residues. Germline-derived CDR1 and CDR2 are SGHTA and FQGNSA. V lost 1 base and J lost 3, with 7 bases in between. CDR3 nucleotide sequence: TGTGCCAGCAGCTTAGGGGTATTCAAAAACATTCAGTACTTC. Protein: CASSLGVFKNIQYF. Using reference TRBV7-2 and TRBJ2-4 for the parts outside the CDR3, the full variable domain is GAGVSQSPSNKVTEKGKDVELRCDPISGHTALYWYRQSLGQGLEFLIYFQGNSAPDKSGLPSDRFSAERTGGSVSTLTIQRTQQEDSAVYLCASSLGVFKNIQYFGAGTRLSVL.

This clonotype came up many times. The CDR3 is CASSFTGNTGELFF. The CDR3 nucleotides are TGTGCCAGCAGTTTCACCGGGAACACCGGGGAGCTGTTTTTT. The chain uses TRBV12-3 or TRBV12-4 and TRBJ2-2, with D uncertain. Trimming cost V 3 bases and J 1 base, with 6 bases left between them. The CDR3 consists of 14 residues.

The CDR3 spells CSVATGRGSKNIQYF. In DNA, the CDR3 is TGCAGCGTCGCTACGGGCAGGGGGTCCAAAAACATTCAGTACTTC. The rearrangement links TRBV29-1 to TRBJ2-4; 7 positions match TRBD1. The CDR3 runs to 15 residues. The trim removed 6 bases at V and 2 bases at J, leaving 10 bases unmatched. Germline CDR1 is SQVTM and CDR2 is ANQGSEA. The whole variable domain, remainder taken from reference TRBV29-1 and TRBJ2-4, is SAVISQKPSRDICQRGTSLTIQCQVDSQVTMMFWYRQQPGQSLTLIATANQGSEATYESGFVIDKFPISRPNLTFSTLTVSNMSPEDSSIYLCSVATGRGSKNIQYFGAGTRLSVL.

This sequence joins TRBV12-3 or TRBV12-4 and TRBJ1-1, with D perhaps matching TRBD1 (6 bases). The CDR3 runs 17 residues. The V and J ends lost 5 bases and 0 bases respectively, with 19 bases between them. CDR3 nucleotide sequence: TGTGCCAGCAGTCCTGTCGTCCGCAGGGACATGAACACTGAAGCTTTCTTT. This translates into CASSPVVRRDMNTEAFF.

The chain is built from TRBV5-1 and TRBJ1-2; no clear D. V lost 2 bases, J lost 0 bases, and 11 bases lay in between. The germline V gene has CDR1 SGHRS and CDR2 YFSETQ. This CDR3 is built from 15 residues. The DNA of the CDR3 is TGCGCCAGCAGCTTAATTTCGACCACTAACTATGGCTACACCTTC. It specifies CASSLISTTNYGYTF.

The chain joins TRBV25-1 to TRBJ2-7; tentatively, D is TRBD1 (6 bases). This CDR3 contains 15 residues. Trimming took off 1 base at V and 2 bases at J, with 12 bases between the two ends. Germline CDR1 and CDR2: MGHDK and SYGVNS. The CDR3: CASSESRAGAYEQYF. The CDR3 DNA sequence: TGTGCCAGCAGTGAATCCCGTGCAGGGGCCTACGAGCAGTACTTC.

This clonotype was recorded at least ten times. J is TRBJ2-3 and V is TRBV4-3; tentatively, D is TRBD1 (6 bases). This CDR3 has 17 amino acids. Germline lookup yields CDR1 LGHNA and CDR2 YSLEER. Trimming pared 4 bases from V and 4 bases from J, leaving 21 bases between. The CDR3 sequence: CASSPAPLGAQPDTQYF. DNA for the CDR3: TGCGCCAGCAGCCCCGCACCTTTGGGGGCGCAACCAGATACGCAGTATTTT.

The chain carries TRBV7-3 and TRBJ1-1, with D possibly being TRBD1 (6 bases). The CDR3 loop spans 15 amino acids. Trimming removed 0 bases at V and 1 base at J, with 9 bases between. The germline V gene encodes CDR1 SGHTA and CDR2 FQGTGA. The DNA of the CDR3 is TGTGCCAGCAGCTTAACAGGGGGGGCGAACACTGAAGCTTTCTTT. Protein: CASSLTGGANTEAFF.

J is TRBJ1-1 and V is TRBV29-1; TRBD1 is a possible D gene (5 bases). V was trimmed by 7 bases and J by 8 bases, leaving 5 bases between them. The CDR3 loop spans 8 amino acids. The germline V gene has CDR1 SQVTM and CDR2 ANQGSEA. In DNA form, the CDR3 reads TGCAGCGCAGGGGAAGCTTTCTTT. Translating it yields CSAGEAFF.

This clonotype was found a few times. The V and J genes are TRBV19 and TRBJ1-1; TRBD1 matches 7 bases. The germline CDR1 and CDR2 sequences are LNHDA and SQIVND (reference sequence). This CDR3 region has 14 residues. V lost 3 bases, J lost 4 bases, and 5 bases stayed unmatched. The CDR3 DNA reads as TGTGCCAGTAGTATCGACAGGGAGGTCACTGAAGCTTTCTTT. Its protein is CASSIDREVTEAFF.

The genes are TRBV20-1 and TRBJ1-1, with TRBD1 matching 8 bases. Trimming at V came to 3 bases and at J to 1 base, leaving 7 bases not matched to a gene. The CDR3 runs to 15 residues. Germline CDR1 DFQATT, CDR2 SNEGSKA (reference sequence). The chain's CDR3 is CSARDRVGENTEAFF. CDR3 nucleotide sequence: TGCAGTGCTAGGGACAGGGTGGGAGAGAACACTGAAGCTTTCTTT.

The chain is built from TRBV5-5 and TRBJ2-1; 11 positions match TRBD2. Germline values: CDR1 SGHKS, CDR2 YYEKEE (reference sequence). The J segment lost 5 bases and the V segment lost 6 bases, leaving 10 bases of the junction unmatched. The length of the CDR3 is 16 residues. Here the CDR3 reads CASNKLTSGRHNEQFF. Here the CDR3 DNA reads TGTGCCAGCAACAAACTTACTAGCGGGAGACACAATGAGCAGTTCTTC.

The rearrangement uses TRBV9 and TRBJ2-7; TRBD1 matches at 7 bases. CDR1 and CDR2 (germline): SGDLS, YYNGEE. Losses at the gene ends were 2 bases for V and 0 bases for J; bases not matched to a gene: 5. The CDR3 contains 15 residues. DNA for the CDR3: TGTGCCAGCAGCGTTGGGGACAGCTACTCCTACGAGCAGTACTTC. Encoded protein: CASSVGDSYSYEQYF. Full variable domain (missing parts from reference TRBV9 and TRBJ2-7): DSGVTQTPKHLITATGQRVTLRCSPRSGDLSVYWYQQSLDQGLQFLIQYYNGEERAKGNILERFSAQQFPDLHSELNLSSLELGDSALYFCASSVGDSYSYEQYFGPGTRLTVT.

This chain connects TRBV5-1 to TRBJ1-5; no firm D call. The CDR3 is made up of 15 amino acids. CDR1 SGHRS and CDR2 YFSETQ come from the germline V gene. The V end was cut by 2 bases, the J end by 0 bases, with 9 bases between. CDR3 sequence (DNA): TGCGCCAGCAGCTTAGATCCTTATAGCAATCAGCCCCAGCATTTT. It translates to CASSLDPYSNQPQHF.

The rearrangement links TRBV9 to TRBJ2-5; D unclear. Trimming cost V 1 base and J 4 bases, with 5 bases left between them. The germline CDR1 and CDR2 sequences are SGDLS and YYNGEE. The CDR3 length is 12 residues. The CDR3 loop is CASSVSGETQYF. DNA of the CDR3: TGTGCCAGCAGCGTATCGGGAGAGACCCAGTACTTC.

In this sample, this clonotype turned up a few times. The chain carries TRBV7-9 and TRBJ1-1; 9 bases align to TRBD1. The ends lost 3 bases at V and 1 base at J; junction bases unmatched: 15. The CDR3 is made up of 19 amino acids. From germline, CDR1 is SEHNR and CDR2 FQNEAQ (reference sequence). The CDR3 DNA is TGTGCCAGCAGCTTGGTACGGCGAAACAGGGGGCGCGGGAACACTGAAGCTTTCTTT. Protein: CASSLVRRNRGRGNTEAFF.